Below, one T cell receptor beta chain is given with its context. This record belongs to a study of blood T cell repertoires in COVID-19. About the research overall: Collection of acute and convalescent COVID-19 samples took place in the United States, Italy and Spain. Nucleic acid was either cDNA or gDNA, and it came from T cells, B-cell-depleted T cells, or PBMCs.

The data were produced by immunoSEQ multiplex PCR, yet TCRdb's version contains in-frame clones alone and is incomplete. The sample records around 250,000 clones, 80% to 90% being singletons. Germline CDR1 reads SGDLS; CDR2 reads YYNGEE. CDR3 length: 17 residues. Trimming cost V 0 bases and J 0 bases; bases outside gene matches: 9. The origin of this receptor is a man between 60 and 75 years old with acute or convalescent COVID-19. The sample consisted of peripheral blood. The rearrangement links TRBV9 to TRBJ2-7; TRBD1 agrees at 7 bases. The DNA of the CDR3 is TGTGCCAGCAGCGTAGGAACGGGGACAGCATACTCCTACGAGCAGTACTTC. Translating it yields CASSVGTGTAYSYEQYF.